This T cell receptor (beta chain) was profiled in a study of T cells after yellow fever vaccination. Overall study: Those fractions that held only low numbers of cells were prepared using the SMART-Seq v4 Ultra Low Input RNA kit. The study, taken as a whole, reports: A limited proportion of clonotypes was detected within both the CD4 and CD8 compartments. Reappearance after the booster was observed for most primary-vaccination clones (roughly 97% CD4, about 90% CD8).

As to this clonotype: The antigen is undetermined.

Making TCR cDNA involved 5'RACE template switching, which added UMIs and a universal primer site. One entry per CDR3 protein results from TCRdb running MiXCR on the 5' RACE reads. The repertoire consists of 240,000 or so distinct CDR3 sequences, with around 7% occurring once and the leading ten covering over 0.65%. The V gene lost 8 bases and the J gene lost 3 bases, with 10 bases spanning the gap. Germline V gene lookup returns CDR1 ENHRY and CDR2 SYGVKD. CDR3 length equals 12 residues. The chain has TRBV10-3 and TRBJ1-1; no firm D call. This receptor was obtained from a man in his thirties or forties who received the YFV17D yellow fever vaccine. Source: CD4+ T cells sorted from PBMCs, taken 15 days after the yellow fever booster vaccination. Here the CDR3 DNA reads TGTGCCATCCGGACTGGGGACACTGAAGCTTTCTTT. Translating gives CAIRTGDTEAFF.